This T cell receptor (beta chain) derives from a study of blood T cells in healthy people across ages. Points from the study as a whole: There was a strong correlation between TCR beta diversity and naive T cell percentage.

As regards this clonotype: What it binds is unknown.

Combining a sample-barcoded 5' primer with a J-beta primer mix, a second PCR ran for roughly 6 to 11 cycles. TCRdb passed the 5' RACE reads through MiXCR, listing each CDR3 protein once. The sample lists approximately 2,000,000 distinct CDR3 sequences; 30% to 40% were seen once. Donors gave 8.5 to 10 milliliters of peripheral blood apiece. The receptor's source is a human donor in good health. Sequenced: blood.

CDR3 amino acids: CASSFFGRLASYEQYF. As DNA, the CDR3 is TGTGCCAGCAGCTTTTTCGGGCGCCTCGCCTCCTACGAGCAGTACTTC. The chain couples TRBV5-6 to TRBJ2-7; D not certain. The germline CDR1 and CDR2 sequences are SGHDT and YYEEEE. V lost 2 bases to trimming and J lost 0 bases, with 15 bases between them. This CDR3 spans 16 amino acids.